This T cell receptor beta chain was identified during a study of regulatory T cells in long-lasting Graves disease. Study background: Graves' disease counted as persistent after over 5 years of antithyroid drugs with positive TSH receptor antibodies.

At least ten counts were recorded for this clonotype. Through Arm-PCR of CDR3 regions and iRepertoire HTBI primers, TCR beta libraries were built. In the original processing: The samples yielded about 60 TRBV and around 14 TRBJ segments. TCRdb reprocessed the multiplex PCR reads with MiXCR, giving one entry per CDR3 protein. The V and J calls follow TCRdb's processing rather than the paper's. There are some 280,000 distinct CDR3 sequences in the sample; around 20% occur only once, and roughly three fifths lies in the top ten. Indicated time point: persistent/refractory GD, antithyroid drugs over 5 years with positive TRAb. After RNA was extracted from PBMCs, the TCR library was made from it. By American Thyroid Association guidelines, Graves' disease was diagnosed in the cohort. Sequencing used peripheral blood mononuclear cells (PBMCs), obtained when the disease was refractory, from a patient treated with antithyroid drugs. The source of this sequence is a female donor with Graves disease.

The CDR3 protein is CSVRWLGEEQYF. The CDR3 DNA follows: TGCAGCGTTCGGTGGCTAGGAGAGGAGCAGTACTTC. The chain recombines TRBV29-1 with TRBJ2-7, with D unresolved. This CDR3 has 12 amino acids. CDR1 and CDR2 (germline): SQVTM, ANQGSEA. The V end was cut by 5 bases, the J end by 7 bases, with 15 bases between.